This TCR beta chain was retrieved from a study of Ad26.COV2.S vaccination and SARS-CoV-2 variants. Worth noting for this clone: What it binds is unknown.

Findings and caveats of the study: From the TCR breadth and depth analyses, total T cell responses may have been underestimated. Similar non-spike TCR breadth was observed in recipients of vaccine and of placebo.

V lost 0 bases and J lost 5, with 14 bases in between. This CDR3 is built from 15 residues. Germline-derived CDR1 and CDR2 are MNHEY and SVGAGI. Produced via immunoSEQ multiplex PCR; TCRdb's table is partial and in-frame only. Here the sample spans about 180,000 clones, roughly 89% being singletons. The sample here was peripheral blood, taken after recovery from COVID-19. V and J are TRBV6-5 and TRBJ2-7; maybe TRBD2 (6 bases). This receptor was taken from a human donor who had recovered from COVID-19. Here the CDR3 DNA reads TGTGCCAGCAGTTACTCGGGACTCCCGTCGGACGAGCAGTACTTC. Translation: CASSYSGLPSDEQYF.